This T cell receptor (beta chain) was obtained from a study of beta chain features in type 1 diabetes. Background on the study: Cell yields, gender and age were similar in healthy donors and patients. Study findings and constraints: Here, the possible influence of HLA type (on TCRB rearrangement) remained unresolved. Junctions at VDJ sites from type 1 diabetes patients had fewer insertions and more deletions.

TCRB transcripts that were expressed got sequenced, as all of the isolated RNA had been reverse transcribed. This table comes from immunoSEQ multiplex PCR, and its TCRdb copy is limited to in-frame clones, with some not included. The sample holds 200,000 to 300,000 clones, 25% to 30% seen once. Post-sort purity exceeded 95% for all sorted populations. On this clone itself: The antigen is undetermined.

The germline CDR1 and CDR2 sequences are MDHEN and SYDVKM. The CDR3 loop spans 12 amino acids. Trimming stripped 1 base from V and 7 bases from J, with 5 bases between. This receptor was taken from a man aged 30 to 45 in good health. Sequencing was performed on central memory CD4+ T cells from blood. This sequence joins TRBV28 and TRBJ2-1, with D hard to call. The CDR3 region has the DNA TGTGCCAGCAGTTTATTGGGGAATGAGCAGTTCTTC. Translation gives CASSLLGNEQFF.